Following are 8 T cell receptor beta chains from one sample sequenced in a study of cytomegalovirus exposure and HLA in healthy donors. 13 Jbeta primers and 60 Vbeta primers were used for the PCR. The assay was immunoSEQ multiplex PCR, and TCRdb's table has in-frame clones only and misses some. The data show about 180,000 clones, roughly 77% seen once. The sequencing input was PBMCs. The receptors derive from a woman younger than 45 in good health and CMV-seronegative.

The rearrangement uses TRBV6-4 and TRBJ2-7, with D perhaps matching TRBD1 (5 bases). The length of the CDR3 is 14 residues. Germline V CDR1 and CDR2: MRHNA, SNTAGT. V dropped 2 bases and J dropped 3 bases, with 11 bases sitting between them. The CDR3 reads CASSDGAGYYEQYF. DNA of the CDR3: TGTGCCAGCAGTGACGGGGCCGGGTACTACGAGCAGTACTTC.

V and J are TRBV7-9 and TRBJ1-1; perhaps TRBD1 as D (5 bases). CDR3 length: 17 residues. Trimming shortened V by 1 base and J by 5 bases, and 20 bases separated the two germline ends. Per the germline V gene, CDR1 is SEHNR and CDR2 is FQNEAQ (reference sequence). CDR3 DNA sequence: TGTGCCAGCAGCTTAGATGCAGGGCGTAGGAGAGGAACTGAAGCTTTCTTT. The encoded protein is CASSLDAGRRRGTEAFF.

V and J are TRBV25-1 and TRBJ2-2; D remains unclear. V lost 1 base and J 6 bases, leaving 12 bases between the germline ends. CDR1 MGHDK and CDR2 SYGVNS come from the germline V gene. This CDR3 is built from 15 residues. This chain's CDR3 is CASSESLSGPGELFF. CDR3 DNA: TGTGCCAGCAGTGAATCCCTCTCGGGTCCCGGGGAGCTGTTTTTT.

This chain joins TRBV30 and TRBJ2-3, with 10 nucleotides matching TRBD1. The CDR3 length is 15 residues. Per germline, CDR1 GTSNPN and CDR2 SVGIG (reference sequence). With V trimmed by 1 base and J by 2 bases, 3 bases remained unmatched. The CDR3 here is CAWSDGTGVTDTQYF. The CDR3 DNA reads as TGTGCCTGGAGTGACGGGACAGGGGTCACAGATACGCAGTATTTT. The full variable domain, with the rest looked up from reference TRBV30 and TRBJ2-3, is SQTIHQWPATLVQPVGSPLSLECTVEGTSNPNLYWYRQAAGRGLQLLFYSVGIGQISSEVPQNLSASRPQDRQFILSSKKLLLSDSGFYLCAWSDGTGVTDTQYFGPGTRLTVL.

As regards this clone: Relative to the germline gene, one junction end is altered; a read error may explain this. This chain links TRBV2 with TRBJ2-7; 10 bases fit TRBD1. The CDR3 totals 14 residues. Per the germline V gene, CDR1 is SNHLY and CDR2 is FYNNEI. The CDR3 DNA is TGTGCCAGCGGGCGGACAGGGGGAGTGTACGGGCAGTACTTC. It codes for CASGRTGGVYGQYF. Based on the CDR3 plus reference TRBV2 and TRBJ2-7, the full variable domain is EPEVTQTPSHQVTQMGQEVILRCVPISNHLYFYWYRQILGQKVEFLVSFYNNEISEKSEIFDDQFSVERPDGSNFTLKIRSTKLEDSAMYFCASGRTGGVYGQYFGPGTRLTVT.

This clone occurred a few times. Here the CDR3 reads CASSGAMSPGATEAFF. CDR3 DNA sequence: TGCGCCAGCAGCGGGGCCATGTCCCCTGGGGCCACTGAAGCTTTCTTT. The V call is TRBV5-1, the J call TRBJ1-1; D is possibly TRBD1 (5 bases). Germline CDR1 and CDR2: SGHRS and YFSETQ. The CDR3 extends over 16 amino acids. Trimming removed 4 bases at V and 4 bases at J, with 20 bases between.

The chain recombines TRBV11-2 with TRBJ2-4, with D possibly TRBD2 on 6 matching bases. Trimming cost V 8 bases and J 2 bases, with 19 bases left between them. The V gene's germline CDR1 is SGHAT and CDR2 FQNNGV. The CDR3 length is 16 residues. DNA of the CDR3: TGTGCCAGCGGAATTCGGTCCGGAGGGACCAAAAACATTCAGTACTTC. It specifies CASGIRSGGTKNIQYF.

This chain connects TRBV7-2 to TRBJ1-1, with D tentatively TRBD1 (6 bases). The V and J ends lost 1 base and 3 bases respectively, with 12 bases between them. The germline V gene has CDR1 SGHTA and CDR2 FQGNSA. CDR3 length: 15 residues. This CDR3 is CASSLVDGGHTEAFF. In DNA form, the CDR3 reads TGTGCCAGCAGCTTAGTTGACGGGGGGCACACTGAAGCTTTCTTT.